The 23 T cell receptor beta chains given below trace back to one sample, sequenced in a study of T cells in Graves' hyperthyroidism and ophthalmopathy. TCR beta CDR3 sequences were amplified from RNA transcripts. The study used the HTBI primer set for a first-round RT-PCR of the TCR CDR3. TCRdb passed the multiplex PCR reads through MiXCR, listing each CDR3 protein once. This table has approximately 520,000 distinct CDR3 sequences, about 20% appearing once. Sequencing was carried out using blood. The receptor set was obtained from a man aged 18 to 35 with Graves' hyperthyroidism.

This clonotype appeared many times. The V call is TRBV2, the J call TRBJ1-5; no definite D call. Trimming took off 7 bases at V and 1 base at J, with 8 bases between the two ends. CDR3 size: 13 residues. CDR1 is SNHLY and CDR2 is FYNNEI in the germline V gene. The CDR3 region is CASKGVSNQPQHF. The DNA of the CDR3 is TGTGCCAGCAAAGGAGTGAGCAATCAGCCCCAGCATTTT.

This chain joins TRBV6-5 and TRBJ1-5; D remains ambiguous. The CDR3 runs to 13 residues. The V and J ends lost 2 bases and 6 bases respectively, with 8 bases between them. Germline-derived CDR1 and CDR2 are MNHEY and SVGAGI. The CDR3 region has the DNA TGTGCCAGCAGTTACGATCTTAGTCAGCCCCAGCATTTT. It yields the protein CASSYDLSQPQHF.

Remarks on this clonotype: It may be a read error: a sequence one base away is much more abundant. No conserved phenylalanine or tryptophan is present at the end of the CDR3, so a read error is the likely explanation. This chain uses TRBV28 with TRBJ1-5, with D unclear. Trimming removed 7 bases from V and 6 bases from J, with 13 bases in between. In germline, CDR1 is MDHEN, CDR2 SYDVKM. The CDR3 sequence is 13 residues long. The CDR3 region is CASTPGGIQPQHL. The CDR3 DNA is TGTGCCAGCACCCCTGGAGGGATTCAGCCCCAGCATTTG.

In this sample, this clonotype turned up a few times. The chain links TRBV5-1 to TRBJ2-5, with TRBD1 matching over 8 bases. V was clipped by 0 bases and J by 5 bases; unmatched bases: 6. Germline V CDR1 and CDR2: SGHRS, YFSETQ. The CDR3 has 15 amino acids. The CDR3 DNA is TGCGCCAGCAGCTTGGAGGCGGGACAGGCGGAGACCCAGTACTTC. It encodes CASSLEAGQAETQYF.

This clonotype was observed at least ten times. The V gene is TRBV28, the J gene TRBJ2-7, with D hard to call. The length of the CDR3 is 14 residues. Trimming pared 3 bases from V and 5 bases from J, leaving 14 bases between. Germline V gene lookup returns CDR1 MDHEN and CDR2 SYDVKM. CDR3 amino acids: CASSFPDGSNEQYF. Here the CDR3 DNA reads TGTGCCAGCAGTTTTCCCGACGGTTCCAACGAGCAGTACTTC.

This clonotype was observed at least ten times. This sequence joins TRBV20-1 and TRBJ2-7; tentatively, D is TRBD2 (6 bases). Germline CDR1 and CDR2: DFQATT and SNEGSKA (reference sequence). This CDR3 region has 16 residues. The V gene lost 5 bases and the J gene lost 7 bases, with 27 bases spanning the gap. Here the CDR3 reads CSARRAGLAAAGEQYF. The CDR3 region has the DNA TGCAGTGCTCGGAGGGCAGGCTTAGCGGCGGCCGGGGAGCAGTACTTC.

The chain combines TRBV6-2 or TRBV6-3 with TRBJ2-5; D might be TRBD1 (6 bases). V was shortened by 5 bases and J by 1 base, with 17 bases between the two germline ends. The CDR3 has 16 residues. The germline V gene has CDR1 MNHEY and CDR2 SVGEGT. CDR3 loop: CASSDANGTPQETQYF. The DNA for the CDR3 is TGTGCCAGCAGTGACGCCAATGGGACACCCCAAGAGACCCAGTACTTC.

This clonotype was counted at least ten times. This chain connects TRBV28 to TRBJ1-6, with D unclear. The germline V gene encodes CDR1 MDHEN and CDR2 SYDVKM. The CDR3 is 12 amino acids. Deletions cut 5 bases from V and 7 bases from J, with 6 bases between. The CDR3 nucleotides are TGTGCCAGCAGTCCCCTGAATTCACCCCTCCACTTT. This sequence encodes CASSPLNSPLHF.

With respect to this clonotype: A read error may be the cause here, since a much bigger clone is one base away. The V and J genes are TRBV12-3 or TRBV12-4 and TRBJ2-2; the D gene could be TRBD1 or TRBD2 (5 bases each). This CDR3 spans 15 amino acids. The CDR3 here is CASRDGTENTGELCF. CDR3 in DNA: TGTGCCAGCAGAGACGGGACCGAGAACACCGGGGAGCTGTGTTTT.

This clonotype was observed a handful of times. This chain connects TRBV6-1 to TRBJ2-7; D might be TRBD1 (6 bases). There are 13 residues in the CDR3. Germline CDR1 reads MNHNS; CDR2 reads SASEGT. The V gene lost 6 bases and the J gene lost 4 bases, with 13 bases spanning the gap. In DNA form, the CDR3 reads TGTGCCAGCAGCCACCGGACAGAGTACGAGCAGTACTTC. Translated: CASSHRTEYEQYF.

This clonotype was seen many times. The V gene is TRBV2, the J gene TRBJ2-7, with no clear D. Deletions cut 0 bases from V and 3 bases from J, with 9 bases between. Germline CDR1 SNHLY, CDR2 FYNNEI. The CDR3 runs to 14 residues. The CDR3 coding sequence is TGTGCCAGCAGTGAAGCCCCGGACGGCTACGAGCAGTACTTC. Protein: CASSEAPDGYEQYF.

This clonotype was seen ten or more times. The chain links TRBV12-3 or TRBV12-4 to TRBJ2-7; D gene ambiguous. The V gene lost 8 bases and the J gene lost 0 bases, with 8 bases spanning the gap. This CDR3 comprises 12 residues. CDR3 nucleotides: TGTGCCAGCGGGGTTATCTCCTACGAGCAGTACTTC. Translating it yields CASGVISYEQYF.

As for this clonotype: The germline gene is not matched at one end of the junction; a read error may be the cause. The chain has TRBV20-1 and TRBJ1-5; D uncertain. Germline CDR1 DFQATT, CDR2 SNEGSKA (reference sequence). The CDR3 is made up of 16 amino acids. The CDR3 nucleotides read TGCAGTGCTAGAGAAGGAATGGGAACTAGCAATCAGCCCCAGCGGTTT. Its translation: CSAREGMGTSNQPQRF.

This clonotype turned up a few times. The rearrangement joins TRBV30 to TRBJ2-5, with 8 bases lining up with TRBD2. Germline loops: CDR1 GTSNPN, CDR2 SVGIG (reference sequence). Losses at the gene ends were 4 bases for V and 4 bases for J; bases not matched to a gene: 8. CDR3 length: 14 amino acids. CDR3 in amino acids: CAWTGTSSLETQYF. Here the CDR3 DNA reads TGTGCCTGGACCGGGACTAGTTCCTTAGAGACCCAGTACTTC.

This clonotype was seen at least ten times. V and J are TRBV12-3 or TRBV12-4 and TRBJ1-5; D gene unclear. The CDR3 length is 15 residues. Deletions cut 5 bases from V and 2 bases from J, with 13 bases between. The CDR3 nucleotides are TGTGCCAGCAGTGACGCAGCCCGGGGCAATCAGCCCCAGCATTTT. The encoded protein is CASSDAARGNQPQHF.

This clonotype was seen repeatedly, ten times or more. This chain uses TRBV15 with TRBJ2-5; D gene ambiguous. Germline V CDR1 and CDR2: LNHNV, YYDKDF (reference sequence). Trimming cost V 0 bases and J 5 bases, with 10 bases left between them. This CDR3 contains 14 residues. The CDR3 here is CATSRDQGYETQYF. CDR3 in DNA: TGTGCCACCAGCAGAGATCAAGGTTACGAGACCCAGTACTTC.

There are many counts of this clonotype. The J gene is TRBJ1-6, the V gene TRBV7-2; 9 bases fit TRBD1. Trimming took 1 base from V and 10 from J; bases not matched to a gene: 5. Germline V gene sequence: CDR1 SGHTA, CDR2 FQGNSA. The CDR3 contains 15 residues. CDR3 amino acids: CASSLEGQGQSPLHF. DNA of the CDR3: TGTGCCAGCAGCTTAGAGGGACAGGGACAGTCACCCCTCCACTTT. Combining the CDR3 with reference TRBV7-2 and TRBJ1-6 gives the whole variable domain GAGVSQSPSNKVTEKGKDVELRCDPISGHTALYWYRQSLGQGLEFLIYFQGNSAPDKSGLPSDRFSAERTGGSVSTLTIQRTQQEDSAVYLCASSLEGQGQSPLHFGNGTRLTVT.

CDR3 in amino acids: CASSLGGQGSKRYEQYF. The CDR3 DNA is TGTGCCAGCAGCTTAGGAGGACAGGGAAGTAAGCGGTACGAGCAGTACTTC. The chain couples TRBV7-8 to TRBJ2-7; 8 nucleotides match TRBD1. Germline assignment: CDR1 SGHVS and CDR2 FQNEAQ. The junction had 12 bases not matched to a gene; V was cut back by 1 base and J by 4 bases. CDR3 length: 17 amino acids.

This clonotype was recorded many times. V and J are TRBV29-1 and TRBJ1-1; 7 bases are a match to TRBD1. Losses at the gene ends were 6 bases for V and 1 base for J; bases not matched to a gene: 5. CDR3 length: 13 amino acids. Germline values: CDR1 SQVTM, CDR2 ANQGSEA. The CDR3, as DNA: TGCAGCGTAGTGGGACAGTGGAACACTGAAGCTTTCTTT. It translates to CSVVGQWNTEAFF.

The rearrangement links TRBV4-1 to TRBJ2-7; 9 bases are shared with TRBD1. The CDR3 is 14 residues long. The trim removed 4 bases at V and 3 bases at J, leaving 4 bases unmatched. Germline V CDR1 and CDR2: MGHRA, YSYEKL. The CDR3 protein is CASSPDRGYYEQYF. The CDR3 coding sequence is TGCGCCAGCAGCCCCGACAGGGGGTACTACGAGCAGTACTTC.

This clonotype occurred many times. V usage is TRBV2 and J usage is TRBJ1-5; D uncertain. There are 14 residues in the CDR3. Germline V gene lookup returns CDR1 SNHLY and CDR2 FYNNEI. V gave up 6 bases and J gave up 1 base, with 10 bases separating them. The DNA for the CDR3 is TGTGCCAGCAGCGCTGAAGGGAGCAATCAGCCCCAGCATTTT. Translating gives CASSAEGSNQPQHF.

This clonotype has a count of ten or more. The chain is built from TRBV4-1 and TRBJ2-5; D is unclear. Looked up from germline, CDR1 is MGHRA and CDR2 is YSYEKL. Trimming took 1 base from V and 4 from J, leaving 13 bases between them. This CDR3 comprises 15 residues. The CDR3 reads CASSQVSVTPETQYF. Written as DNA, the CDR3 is TGCGCCAGCAGCCAAGTTTCAGTCACCCCAGAGACCCAGTACTTC.

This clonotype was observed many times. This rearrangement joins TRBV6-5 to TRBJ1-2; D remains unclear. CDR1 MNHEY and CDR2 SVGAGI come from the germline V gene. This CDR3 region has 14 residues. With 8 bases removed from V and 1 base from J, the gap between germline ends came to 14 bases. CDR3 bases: TGTGCCAGCCGCGAGGGTTCCCTTAACTATGGCTACACCTTC. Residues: CASREGSLNYGYTF.